This record looks at one TCR beta chain sequence and its context. The data originate from a study of control samples from healthy donors and cancer patients. The table came from immunoSEQ multiplex PCR; TCRdb's copy has only in-frame clones and leaves some out. The sample has 22,000 or so clones; 88% are singletons. The clonotype comes from a woman aged 60-75 years with head and neck cancer. Input material: PBMCs.

The CDR3 here is CASSYKGNEQYF. The CDR3 nucleotides are TGTGCCAGCAGTTACAAGGGGAACGAGCAGTACTTC. V and J are TRBV6-5 and TRBJ2-7, with D perhaps TRBD1 (5 bases). V lost 2 bases to trimming and J lost 5 bases, with 7 bases between them. The germline gives CDR1 MNHEY, CDR2 SVGAGI. The CDR3 has 12 amino acids.